The rows below give T cell receptor beta chains drawn from one sample of a study of T cell responses to AZD1222 COVID-19 vaccine. TCRdb's table, derived via immunoSEQ multiplex PCR, lists solely in-frame clones and lacks some. The table includes around 200,000 clones, 88% detected once. Sequences were derived from peripheral blood, sampled 28 days after the second AZD1222 dose. Every receptor here comes from an adult who received the AZD1222 COVID-19 vaccine. Both conserved end residues are part of each CDR3. The D gene is left open where the match is weak.

V gene: TRBV7-8; D gene: TRBD1; J gene: TRBJ2-5; CDR3 length: 14; CDR3 protein: CASSQSRDSRDQYF
V gene: TRBV5-3; D gene: -; J gene: TRBJ1-3; CDR3 length: 15; CDR3 protein: CARRKTGLHGNTIYF
V gene: TRBV23-1; D gene: -; J gene: TRBJ1-2; CDR3 length: 15; CDR3 protein: CASSQFRRGPHGYTF
V gene: TRBV6-5; D gene: -; J gene: TRBJ1-4; CDR3 length: 13; CDR3 protein: CASRDRSIEKLFF
V gene: TRBV5-4; D gene: TRBD1; J gene: TRBJ2-3; CDR3 length: 15; CDR3 protein: CASSYRDRGRDTQYF
V gene: TRBV27; D gene: -; J gene: TRBJ2-2; CDR3 length: 12; CDR3 protein: CASSHQTGELFF
V gene: TRBV4-3; D gene: -; J gene: TRBJ1-2; CDR3 length: 14; CDR3 protein: CASSQDRGAYGYTF
V gene: TRBV5-4; D gene: -; J gene: TRBJ1-1; CDR3 length: 13; CDR3 protein: CASSGTLNTEAFF
V gene: TRBV18; D gene: -; J gene: TRBJ1-2; CDR3 length: 17; CDR3 protein: CASSPLRPTNSNYGYTF
V gene: TRBV2; D gene: TRBD1; J gene: TRBJ2-7; CDR3 length: 14; CDR3 protein: CASSRDRGRDEQYF
V gene: TRBV9; D gene: -; J gene: TRBJ2-1; CDR3 length: 14; CDR3 protein: CASSAWDIRDEQFF
V gene: TRBV30; D gene: -; J gene: TRBJ2-5; CDR3 length: 11; CDR3 protein: CAYRQEKTQYF